Shown below are 20 T cell receptor beta chains from a single sample sequenced in a study of blood T cell repertoires in COVID-19. Generated by immunoSEQ multiplex PCR, the TCRdb table keeps only in-frame clones and is missing some. Of about 100,000 clones in the sample, 70% to 90% were seen once. Material: peripheral blood. The receptors were gathered from a human donor in a cohort sampled during active COVID-19.

The rearrangement joins TRBV7-6 to TRBJ2-3; D might be TRBD2 (6 bases). The V end lost 3 bases, the J end lost 1 base, and 23 bases lay between the germline ends. CDR1 and CDR2 from the germline V gene are SGHVS and FNYEAQ. The CDR3 is 19 amino acids. The DNA of the CDR3 is TGTGCCAGCAGCTTTAAGCAGGGAGGCGCGGAAACGGGCACAGATACGCAGTATTTT. Its protein product is CASSFKQGGAETGTDTQYF.

The rearrangement links TRBV12-3 or TRBV12-4 to TRBJ1-1; weak D call: TRBD1 (6 bases). V lost 7 bases and J 0 bases, leaving 9 bases between the germline ends. The CDR3 spans 13 residues. CDR3 nucleotides: TGTGCCAGCATGAGGGGGATGAACACTGAAGCTTTCTTT. As protein: CASMRGMNTEAFF.

V is TRBV10-3 and J is TRBJ2-1; 10 positions match TRBD1. In germline, CDR1 is ENHRY, CDR2 SYGVKD. The V gene end was trimmed by 2 bases and the J gene end by 3 bases; junction bases not matched to a gene: 7. The CDR3 is 17 residues long. The CDR3 spells CAISEIQGQGIYNEQFF. The CDR3 DNA follows: TGTGCCATCAGTGAGATACAGGGACAGGGGATCTACAATGAGCAGTTCTTC.

V gene TRBV21-1 combines with J gene TRBJ1-1; TRBD1 was called by the table and not checked on the DNA. TRBV21-1 is a recognized pseudogene. The CDR3 has 15 amino acids. CDR3 bases: TGTGCCAGCAGCCAACCAGGGACAGGGGTGACTGAAGCTTTCTTT. It codes for CASSQPGTGVTEAFF.

This chain uses TRBV6-5 with TRBJ1-4, with 7 positions matching TRBD1. The CDR3 length is 14 residues. Trimming removed 9 bases from V and 1 base from J; junction bases left unmatched: 5. Per germline, CDR1 MNHEY and CDR2 SVGAGI. In DNA form, the CDR3 reads TGTGCCAGGACCTACAGGGGAACTAATGAAAAACTGTTTTTT. Its protein product is CARTYRGTNEKLFF.

The J gene is TRBJ1-5, the V gene TRBV19, with 8 bases identical to TRBD1. This CDR3 has 15 residues. The V gene's germline CDR1 is LNHDA and CDR2 SQIVND (reference sequence). The V gene end was trimmed by 6 bases and the J gene end by 6 bases; junction bases not matched to a gene: 10. The CDR3 reads CASSQTDRVVQPQHF. CDR3 nucleotide sequence: TGTGCCAGTAGCCAAACGGACAGGGTAGTTCAGCCCCAGCATTTT.

The V gene is TRBV6-1, the J gene TRBJ1-2, with a tentative D call TRBD1 (5 bases). This CDR3 comprises 14 residues. V was trimmed by 2 bases and J by 4 bases, leaving 11 bases between them. Per germline, CDR1 MNHNS and CDR2 SASEGT. The CDR3 DNA is TGTGCCAGCAGTGAATTAGGACAACTCTATGGCTACACCTTC. Translated: CASSELGQLYGYTF.

The chain joins TRBV6-5 to TRBJ1-1; D might be TRBD1 (5 bases). The CDR3 totals 16 residues. Germline V gene lookup returns CDR1 MNHEY and CDR2 SVGAGI. V dropped 4 bases and J dropped 0 bases, with 15 bases sitting between them. In DNA, the CDR3 is TGTGCCAGCAGTTTTCGCCAACAGGATATGAACACTGAAGCTTTCTTT. This codes for CASSFRQQDMNTEAFF.

V gene TRBV5-1 combines with J gene TRBJ2-1, with 7 positions matching TRBD2. J lost 4 bases, V lost 0 bases, and 7 bases had no gene match. The CDR3 is 16 residues long. Germline V gene sequence: CDR1 SGHRS, CDR2 YFSETQ. CDR3 in amino acids: CASSLGSGALYNEQFF. CDR3 nucleotide sequence: TGCGCCAGCAGCTTGGGAAGCGGGGCCCTTTACAATGAGCAGTTCTTC.

The chain combines TRBV6-2 or TRBV6-3 with TRBJ2-1; TRBD2 aligns across 12 bases. The CDR3 consists of 17 residues. In germline, CDR1 is MNHEY, CDR2 SVGEGT. The J segment lost 8 bases and the V segment lost 5 bases, leaving 13 bases of the junction unmatched. This chain's CDR3 is CASSRSLTSGRWYEQFF. DNA of the CDR3: TGTGCCAGCAGTCGCTCCTTGACTAGCGGGAGATGGTATGAGCAGTTCTTC.

The chain links TRBV30 to TRBJ2-7, with 8 positions matching TRBD1. The CDR3 spans 14 residues. The ends lost 3 bases at V and 3 bases at J; junction bases unmatched: 7. Looked up from germline, CDR1 is GTSNPN and CDR2 is SVGIG (reference sequence). The CDR3 sequence is CAWRRDRGNYEQYF. The CDR3 DNA reads TGTGCCTGGAGACGAGACAGGGGAAACTACGAGCAGTACTTC.

This chain links TRBV6-5 with TRBJ1-1; 11 nucleotides agree with TRBD1. Germline V gene sequence: CDR1 MNHEY, CDR2 SVGAGI. Trimming cost V 4 bases and J 5 bases; bases outside gene matches: 6. This CDR3 is built from 15 residues. CDR3 nucleotide sequence: TGTGCCAGCAGTTTCAGGACAGGGGGCCAGACTGAAGCTTTCTTT. Amino acids: CASSFRTGGQTEAFF.

A few counts support this clone. This rearrangement joins TRBV5-1 to TRBJ2-5; TRBD2 aligns across 10 bases. This CDR3 is 15 amino acids long. V gave up 4 bases and J gave up 5 bases; unmatched junction bases: 8. Germline CDR1 reads SGHRS; CDR2 reads YFSETQ. CDR3: CASSPELAGLETQYF. Here the CDR3 DNA reads TGCGCCAGCAGCCCGGAACTAGCGGGGCTTGAGACCCAGTACTTC.

The V and J genes are TRBV18 and TRBJ2-3; 10 nucleotides align to TRBD1. Germline loops: CDR1 KGHSH, CDR2 LQKENI. V was clipped by 2 bases and J by 1 base; unmatched bases: 3. The CDR3 is 16 residues long. The CDR3 protein is CASSPTGTGGTDTQYF. The CDR3 nucleotides read TGTGCCAGCTCACCAACAGGGACAGGGGGCACAGATACGCAGTATTTT.

The chain carries TRBV25-1 and TRBJ2-1, with D maybe TRBD2 (7 bases). The germline V gene has CDR1 MGHDK and CDR2 SYGVNS. With 4 bases removed from V and 5 bases from J, the gap between germline ends came to 15 bases. The CDR3 contains 15 residues. The CDR3 DNA follows: TGTGCCAGCAGTGGAATGGCGGGGGCCCACAATGAGCAGTTCTTC. Residues: CASSGMAGAHNEQFF.

This clone was picked up one time. The genes are TRBV6-2 or TRBV6-3 and TRBJ2-4; 13 bases fit TRBD2. Germline CDR1 is MNHEY and CDR2 is SVGEGT. The ends lost 0 bases at V and 6 bases at J; junction bases unmatched: 8. The CDR3 has 18 residues. The CDR3 nucleotides are TGTGCCAGCAGTTACTCGAGGACTAGCGGGAGAGGACCAAACATTCAGTACTTC. Protein sequence: CASSYSRTSGRGPNIQYF.

This clone was seen only once. The chain has TRBV28 and TRBJ1-2, with 7 bases matching TRBD1. The CDR3 loop spans 13 amino acids. The V and J ends lost 4 bases and 8 bases, in that order; junction bases with no gene match: 7. CDR1 and CDR2 (germline): MDHEN, SYDVKM. CDR3 residues: CASSSNRGRGYTF. DNA for the CDR3: TGTGCCAGCAGTTCGAACAGGGGCCGGGGCTACACCTTC.

This clone was recorded a few times. The V and J genes are TRBV30 and TRBJ1-1; 8 positions match TRBD1. The CDR3 is 14 residues long. J was trimmed by 5 bases and V by 2 bases; bases with no gene match: 7. Germline V gene data show CDR1 as GTSNPN and CDR2 as SVGIG (reference sequence). The CDR3 is CAWSLQGAGTEAFF. The CDR3 DNA reads as TGTGCCTGGAGTCTTCAGGGGGCGGGAACTGAAGCTTTCTTT.

The chain joins TRBV5-6 to TRBJ2-4, with D tentatively TRBD1 (6 bases). V dropped 9 bases and J dropped 0 bases, with 16 bases sitting between them. The germline CDR1 and CDR2 sequences are SGHDT and YYEEEE. The CDR3 loop spans 15 amino acids. CDR3 DNA: TGTGCCATCCCTGGGGGCCCCATAGCCAAAAACATTCAGTACTTC. Translation gives CAIPGGPIAKNIQYF.

The chain links TRBV5-5 to TRBJ1-3; D is ambiguous. Germline CDR1 and CDR2: SGHKS and YYEKEE (reference sequence). Trimming cost V 0 bases and J 0 bases, with 10 bases left between them. The CDR3 runs to 16 residues. In DNA, the CDR3 is TGTGCCAGCAGCTTGGCCGTTCTTAGCTCTGGAAACACCATATATTTT. Protein product: CASSLAVLSSGNTIYF.